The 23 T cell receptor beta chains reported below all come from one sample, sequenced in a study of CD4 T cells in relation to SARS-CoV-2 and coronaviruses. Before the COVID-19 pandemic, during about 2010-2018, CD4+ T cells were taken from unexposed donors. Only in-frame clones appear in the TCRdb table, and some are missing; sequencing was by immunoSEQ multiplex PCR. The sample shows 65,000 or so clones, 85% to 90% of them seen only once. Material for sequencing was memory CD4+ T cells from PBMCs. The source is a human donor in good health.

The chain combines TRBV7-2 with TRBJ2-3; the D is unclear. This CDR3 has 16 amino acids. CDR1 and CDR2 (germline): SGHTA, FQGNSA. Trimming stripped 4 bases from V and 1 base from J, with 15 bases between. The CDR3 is CASSSSGQEGTDTQYF. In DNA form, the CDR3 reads TGTGCCAGCAGCTCCAGTGGGCAGGAAGGCACAGATACGCAGTATTTT. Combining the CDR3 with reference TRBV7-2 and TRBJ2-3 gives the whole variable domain GAGVSQSPSNKVTEKGKDVELRCDPISGHTALYWYRQSLGQGLEFLIYFQGNSAPDKSGLPSDRFSAERTGGSVSTLTIQRTQQEDSAVYLCASSSSGQEGTDTQYFGPGTRLTVL.

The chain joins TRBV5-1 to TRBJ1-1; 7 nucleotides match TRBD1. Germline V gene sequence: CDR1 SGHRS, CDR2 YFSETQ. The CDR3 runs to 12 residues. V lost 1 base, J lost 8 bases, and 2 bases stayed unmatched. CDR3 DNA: TGCGCCAGCAGCTTGAAGACAGGGGAAGCTTTCTTT. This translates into CASSLKTGEAFF.

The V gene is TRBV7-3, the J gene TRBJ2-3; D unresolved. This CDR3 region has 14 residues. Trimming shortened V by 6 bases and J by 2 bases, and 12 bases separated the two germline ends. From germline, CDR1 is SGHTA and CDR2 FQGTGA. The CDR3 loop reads CASRQGLDTDTQYF. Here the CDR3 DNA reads TGTGCCAGCAGACAAGGCCTCGACACAGATACGCAGTATTTT. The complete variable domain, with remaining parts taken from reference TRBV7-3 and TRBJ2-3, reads GAGVSQTPSNKVTEKGKYVELRCDPISGHTALYWYRQSLGQGPEFLIYFQGTGAADDSGLPNDRFFAVRPEGSVSTLKIQRTERGDSAVYLCASRQGLDTDTQYFGPGTRLTVL.

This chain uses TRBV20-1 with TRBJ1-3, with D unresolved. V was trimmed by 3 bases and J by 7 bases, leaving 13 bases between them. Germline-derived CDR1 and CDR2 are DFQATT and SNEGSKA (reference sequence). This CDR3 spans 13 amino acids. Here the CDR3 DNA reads TGCAGTGCTAGTAGTGGGTTGGGGAACACCATATATTTT. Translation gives CSASSGLGNTIYF.

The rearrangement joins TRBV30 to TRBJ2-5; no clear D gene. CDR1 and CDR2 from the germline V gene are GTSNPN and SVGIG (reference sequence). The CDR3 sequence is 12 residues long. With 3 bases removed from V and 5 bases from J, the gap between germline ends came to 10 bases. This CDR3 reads CAWSWKAETQYF. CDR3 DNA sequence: TGTGCCTGGAGCTGGAAAGCGGAGACCCAGTACTTC.

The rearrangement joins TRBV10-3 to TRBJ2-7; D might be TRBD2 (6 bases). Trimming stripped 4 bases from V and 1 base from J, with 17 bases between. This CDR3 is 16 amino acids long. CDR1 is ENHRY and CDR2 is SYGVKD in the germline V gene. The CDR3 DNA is TGTGCCATCAGTGGCTCATGGGGCGGGATTTCCTACGAGCAGTACTTC. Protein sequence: CAISGSWGGISYEQYF.

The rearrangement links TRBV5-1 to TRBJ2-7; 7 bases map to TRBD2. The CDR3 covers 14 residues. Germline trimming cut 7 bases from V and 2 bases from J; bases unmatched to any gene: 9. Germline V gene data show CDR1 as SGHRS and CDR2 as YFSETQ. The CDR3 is CASREASGPYEQYF. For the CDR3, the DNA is TGCGCCAGCCGGGAGGCTAGCGGTCCCTACGAGCAGTACTTC.

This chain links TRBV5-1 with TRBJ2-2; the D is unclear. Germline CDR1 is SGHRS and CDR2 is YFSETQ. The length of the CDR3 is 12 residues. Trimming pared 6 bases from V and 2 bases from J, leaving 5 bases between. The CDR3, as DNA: TGCGCCAGCACTCTTAACACCGGGGAGCTGTTTTTT. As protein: CASTLNTGELFF. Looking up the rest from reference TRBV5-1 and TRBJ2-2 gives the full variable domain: KAGVTQTPRYLIKTRGQQVTLSCSPISGHRSVSWYQQTPGQGLQFLFEYFSETQRNKGNFPGRFSGRQFSNSRSEMNVSTLELGDSALYLCASTLNTGELFFGEGSRLTVL.

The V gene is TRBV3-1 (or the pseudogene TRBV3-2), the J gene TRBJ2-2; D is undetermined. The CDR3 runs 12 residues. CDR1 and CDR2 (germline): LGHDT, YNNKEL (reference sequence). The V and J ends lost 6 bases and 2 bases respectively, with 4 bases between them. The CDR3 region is CASRLNTGELFF. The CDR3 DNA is TGTGCCAGCAGACTAAACACCGGGGAGCTGTTTTTT.

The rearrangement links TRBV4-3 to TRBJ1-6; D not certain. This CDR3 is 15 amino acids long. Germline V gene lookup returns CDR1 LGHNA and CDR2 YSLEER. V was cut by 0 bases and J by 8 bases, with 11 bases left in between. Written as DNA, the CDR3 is TGCGCCAGCAGCCAAGATCGCCCGAGCTATTCACCCCTCCACTTT. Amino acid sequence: CASSQDRPSYSPLHF.

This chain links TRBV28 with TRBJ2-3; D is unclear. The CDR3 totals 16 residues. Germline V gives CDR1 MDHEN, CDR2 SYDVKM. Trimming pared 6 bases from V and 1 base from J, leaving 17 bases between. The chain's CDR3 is CASSPWGLGGTDTQYF. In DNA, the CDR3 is TGTGCCAGCAGCCCATGGGGTCTTGGGGGCACAGATACGCAGTATTTT.

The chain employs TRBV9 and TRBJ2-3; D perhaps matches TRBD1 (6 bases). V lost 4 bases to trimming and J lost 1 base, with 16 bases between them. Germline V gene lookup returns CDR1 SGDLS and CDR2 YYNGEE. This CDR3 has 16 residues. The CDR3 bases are TGTGCCAGCAGCACCCTAGGGGGATTAGGCACAGATACGCAGTATTTT. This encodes CASSTLGGLGTDTQYF.

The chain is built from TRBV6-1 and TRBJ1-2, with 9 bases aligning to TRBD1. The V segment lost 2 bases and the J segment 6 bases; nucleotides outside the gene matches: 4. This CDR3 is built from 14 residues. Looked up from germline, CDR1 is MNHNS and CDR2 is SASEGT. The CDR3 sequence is CASSENRGRNGYTF. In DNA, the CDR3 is TGTGCCAGCAGTGAAAACAGGGGGCGGAATGGCTACACCTTC.

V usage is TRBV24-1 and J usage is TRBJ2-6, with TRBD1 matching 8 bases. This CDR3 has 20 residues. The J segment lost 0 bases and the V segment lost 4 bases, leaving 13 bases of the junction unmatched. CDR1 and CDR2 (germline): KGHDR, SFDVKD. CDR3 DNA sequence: TGTGCCACCAGTGACCTAAAGGACAGGGACCTAAACTCTGGGGCCAACGTCCTGACTTTC. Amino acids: CATSDLKDRDLNSGANVLTF.

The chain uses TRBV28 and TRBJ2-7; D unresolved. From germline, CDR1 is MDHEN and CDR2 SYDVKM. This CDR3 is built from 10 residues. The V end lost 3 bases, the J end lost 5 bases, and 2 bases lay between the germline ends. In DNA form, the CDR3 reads TGTGCCAGCAGTTTTGACGAGCAGTACTTC. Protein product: CASSFDEQYF.

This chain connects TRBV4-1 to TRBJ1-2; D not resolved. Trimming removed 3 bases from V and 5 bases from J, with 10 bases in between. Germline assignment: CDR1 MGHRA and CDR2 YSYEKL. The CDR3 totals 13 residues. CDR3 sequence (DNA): TGCGCCAGCAGCCACTCTCAAGGGTATGGCTACACCTTC. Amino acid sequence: CASSHSQGYGYTF.

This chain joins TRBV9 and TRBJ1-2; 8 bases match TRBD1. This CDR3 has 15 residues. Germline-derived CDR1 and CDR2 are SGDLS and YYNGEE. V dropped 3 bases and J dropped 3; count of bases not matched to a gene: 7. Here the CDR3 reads CASSASGGVHYGYTF. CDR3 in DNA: TGTGCCAGCAGCGCATCAGGGGGCGTCCACTATGGCTACACCTTC.

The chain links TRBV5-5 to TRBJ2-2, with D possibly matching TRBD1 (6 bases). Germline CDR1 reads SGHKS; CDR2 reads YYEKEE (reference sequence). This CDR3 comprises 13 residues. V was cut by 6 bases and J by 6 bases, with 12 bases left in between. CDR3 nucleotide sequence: TGTGCCAGCACGAGACAGGTCCCCGGGGAGCTGTTTTTT. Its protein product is CASTRQVPGELFF.

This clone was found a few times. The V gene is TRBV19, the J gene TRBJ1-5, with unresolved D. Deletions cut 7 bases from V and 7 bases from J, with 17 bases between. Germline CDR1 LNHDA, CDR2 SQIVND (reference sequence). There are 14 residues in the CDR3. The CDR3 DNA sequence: TGTGCCAGTAAGGAAGGACTGGGAACACAGCCCCAGCATTTT. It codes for CASKEGLGTQPQHF.

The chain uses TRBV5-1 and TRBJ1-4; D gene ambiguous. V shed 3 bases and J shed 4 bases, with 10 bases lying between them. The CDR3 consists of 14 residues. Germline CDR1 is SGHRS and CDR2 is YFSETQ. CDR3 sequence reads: CASSSDTYNEKLFF. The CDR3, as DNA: TGCGCCAGCAGCTCAGACACTTATAATGAAAAACTGTTTTTT.

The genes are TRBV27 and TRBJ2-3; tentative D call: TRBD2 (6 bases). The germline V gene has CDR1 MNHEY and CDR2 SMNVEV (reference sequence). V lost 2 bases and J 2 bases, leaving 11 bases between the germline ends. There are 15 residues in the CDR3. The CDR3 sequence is CASSLDGLSTDTQYF. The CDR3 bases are TGTGCCAGCAGTTTAGACGGACTATCCACAGATACGCAGTATTTT.

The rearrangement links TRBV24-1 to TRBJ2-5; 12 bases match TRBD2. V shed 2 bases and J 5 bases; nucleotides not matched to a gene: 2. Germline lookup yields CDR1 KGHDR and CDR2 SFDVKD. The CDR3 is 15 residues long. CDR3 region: CATSDSSGRAETQYF. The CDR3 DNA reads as TGTGCCACCAGTGATTCTAGCGGGAGGGCCGAGACCCAGTACTTC.

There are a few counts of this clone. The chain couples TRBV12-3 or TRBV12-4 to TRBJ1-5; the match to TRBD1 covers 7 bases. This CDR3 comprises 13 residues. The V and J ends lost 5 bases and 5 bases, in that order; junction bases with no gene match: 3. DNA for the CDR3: TGTGCCAGCAGTCGGGACAGTGATCAGCCCCAGCATTTT. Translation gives CASSRDSDQPQHF.